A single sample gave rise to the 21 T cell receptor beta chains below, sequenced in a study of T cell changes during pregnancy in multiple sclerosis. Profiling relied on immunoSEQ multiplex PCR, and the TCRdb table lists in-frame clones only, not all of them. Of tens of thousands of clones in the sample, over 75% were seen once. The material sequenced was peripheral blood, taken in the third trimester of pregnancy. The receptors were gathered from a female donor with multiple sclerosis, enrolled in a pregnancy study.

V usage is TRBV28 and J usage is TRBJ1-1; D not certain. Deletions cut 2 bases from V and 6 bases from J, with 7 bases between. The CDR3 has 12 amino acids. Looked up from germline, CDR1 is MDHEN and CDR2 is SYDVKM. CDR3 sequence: CASSLASPEAFF. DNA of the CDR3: TGTGCCAGCAGTTTAGCTAGCCCTGAAGCTTTCTTT.

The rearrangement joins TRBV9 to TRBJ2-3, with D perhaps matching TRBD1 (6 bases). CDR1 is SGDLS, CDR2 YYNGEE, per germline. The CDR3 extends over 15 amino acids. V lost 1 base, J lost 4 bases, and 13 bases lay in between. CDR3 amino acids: CASSVQGSSSDTQYF. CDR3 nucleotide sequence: TGTGCCAGCAGCGTACAGGGGTCCTCTTCAGATACGCAGTATTTT.

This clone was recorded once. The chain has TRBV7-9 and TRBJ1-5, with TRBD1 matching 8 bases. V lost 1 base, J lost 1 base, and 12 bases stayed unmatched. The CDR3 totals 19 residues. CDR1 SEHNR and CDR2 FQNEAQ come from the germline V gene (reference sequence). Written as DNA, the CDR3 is TGTGCCAGCAGCTTAGTTAATGACAGGGGAGCCGAGAGCAATCAGCCCCAGCATTTT. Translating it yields CASSLVNDRGAESNQPQHF. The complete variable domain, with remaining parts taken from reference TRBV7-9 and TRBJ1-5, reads DTGVSQNPRHKITKRGQNVTFRCDPISEHNRLYWYRQTLGQGPEFLTYFQNEAQLEKSRLLSDRFSAERPKGSFSTLEIQRTEQGDSAMYLCASSLVNDRGAESNQPQHFGDGTRLSIL.

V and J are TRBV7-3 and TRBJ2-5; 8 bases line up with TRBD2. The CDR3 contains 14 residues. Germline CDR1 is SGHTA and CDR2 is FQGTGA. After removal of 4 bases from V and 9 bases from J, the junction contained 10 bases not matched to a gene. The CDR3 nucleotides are TGTGCCAGCAGCTCGGGGGGGACTCCGTCGGCCCAGTACTTC. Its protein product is CASSSGGTPSAQYF. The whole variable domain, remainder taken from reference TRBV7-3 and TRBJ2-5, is GAGVSQTPSNKVTEKGKYVELRCDPISGHTALYWYRQSLGQGPEFLIYFQGTGAADDSGLPNDRFFAVRPEGSVSTLKIQRTERGDSAVYLCASSSGGTPSAQYFGPGTRLLVL.

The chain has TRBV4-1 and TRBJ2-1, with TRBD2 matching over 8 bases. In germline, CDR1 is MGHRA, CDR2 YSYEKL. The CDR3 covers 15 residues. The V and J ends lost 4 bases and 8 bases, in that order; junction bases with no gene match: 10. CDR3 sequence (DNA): TGCGCCAGCAGCCCATCGACTAGCGCCGGGTATGAGCAGTTCTTC. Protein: CASSPSTSAGYEQFF.

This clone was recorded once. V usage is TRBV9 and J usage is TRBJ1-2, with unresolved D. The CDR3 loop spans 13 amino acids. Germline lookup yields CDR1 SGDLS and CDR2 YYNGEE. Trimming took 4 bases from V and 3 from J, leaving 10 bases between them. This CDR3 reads CASSPRPDYGYTF. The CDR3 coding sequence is TGTGCCAGCAGCCCCCGCCCGGACTATGGCTACACCTTC.

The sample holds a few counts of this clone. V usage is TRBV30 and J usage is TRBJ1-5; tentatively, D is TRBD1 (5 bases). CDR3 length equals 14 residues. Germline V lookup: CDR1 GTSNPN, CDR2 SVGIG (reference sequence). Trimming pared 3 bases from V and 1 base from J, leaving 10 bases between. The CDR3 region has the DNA TGTGCCTGGAGCCTGGGGCGGAGCAATCAGCCCCAGCATTTT. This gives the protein CAWSLGRSNQPQHF.

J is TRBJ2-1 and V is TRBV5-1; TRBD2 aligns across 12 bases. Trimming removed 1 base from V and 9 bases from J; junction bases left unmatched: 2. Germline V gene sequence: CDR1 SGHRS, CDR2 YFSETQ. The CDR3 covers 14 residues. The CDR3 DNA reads TGCGCCAGCAGCTTGCGACTAGCGGGAGTTGAGCAGTTCTTC. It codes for CASSLRLAGVEQFF.

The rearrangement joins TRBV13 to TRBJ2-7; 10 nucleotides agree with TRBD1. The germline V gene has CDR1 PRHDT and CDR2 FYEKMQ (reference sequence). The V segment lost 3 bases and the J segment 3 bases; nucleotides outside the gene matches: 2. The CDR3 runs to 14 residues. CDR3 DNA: TGTGCCAGCAGCTTCGGACAGGGGGTCTACGAGCAGTACTTC. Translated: CASSFGQGVYEQYF.

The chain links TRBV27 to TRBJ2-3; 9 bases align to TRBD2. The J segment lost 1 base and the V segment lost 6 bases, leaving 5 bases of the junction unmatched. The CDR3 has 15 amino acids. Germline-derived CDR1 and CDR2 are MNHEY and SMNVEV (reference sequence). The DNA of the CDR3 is TGTGCCAGCAGATCCACTAGCGGGCGCACAGATACGCAGTATTTT. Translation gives CASRSTSGRTDTQYF.

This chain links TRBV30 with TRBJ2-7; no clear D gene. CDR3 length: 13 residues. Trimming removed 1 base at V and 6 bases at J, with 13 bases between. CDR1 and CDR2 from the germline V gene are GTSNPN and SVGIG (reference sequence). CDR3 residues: CAWSASIRGEQYF. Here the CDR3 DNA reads TGTGCCTGGAGTGCTAGTATCCGAGGCGAGCAGTACTTC.

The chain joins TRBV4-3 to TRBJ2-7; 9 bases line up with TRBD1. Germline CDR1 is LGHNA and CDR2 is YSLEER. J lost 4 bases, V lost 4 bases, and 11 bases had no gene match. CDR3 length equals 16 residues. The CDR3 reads CASSLSRDRVGYEQYF. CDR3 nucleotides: TGCGCCAGCAGCCTTAGCCGGGACAGGGTGGGGTACGAGCAGTACTTC.

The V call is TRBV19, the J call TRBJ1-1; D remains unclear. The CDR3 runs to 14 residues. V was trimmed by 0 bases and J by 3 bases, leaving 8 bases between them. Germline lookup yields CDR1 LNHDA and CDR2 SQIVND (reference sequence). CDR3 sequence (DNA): TGTGCCAGTAGTATAGATTGGAGGGACACTGAAGCTTTCTTT. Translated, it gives CASSIDWRDTEAFF. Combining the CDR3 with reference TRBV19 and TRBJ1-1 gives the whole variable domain DGGITQSPKYLFRKEGQNVTLSCEQNLNHDAMYWYRQDPGQGLRLIYYSQIVNDFQKGDIAEGYSVSREKKESFPLTVTSAQKNPTAFYLCASSIDWRDTEAFFGQGTRLTVV.

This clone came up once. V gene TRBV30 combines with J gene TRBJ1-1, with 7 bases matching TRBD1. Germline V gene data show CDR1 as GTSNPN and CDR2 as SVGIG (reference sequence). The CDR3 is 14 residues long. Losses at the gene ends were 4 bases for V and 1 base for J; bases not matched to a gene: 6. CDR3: CAWTRQGPNTEAFF. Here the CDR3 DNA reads TGTGCCTGGACCAGACAGGGACCGAACACTGAAGCTTTCTTT. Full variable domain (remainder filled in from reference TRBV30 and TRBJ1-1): SQTIHQWPATLVQPVGSPLSLECTVEGTSNPNLYWYRQAAGRGLQLLFYSVGIGQISSEVPQNLSASRPQDRQFILSSKKLLLSDSGFYLCAWTRQGPNTEAFFGQGTRLTVV.

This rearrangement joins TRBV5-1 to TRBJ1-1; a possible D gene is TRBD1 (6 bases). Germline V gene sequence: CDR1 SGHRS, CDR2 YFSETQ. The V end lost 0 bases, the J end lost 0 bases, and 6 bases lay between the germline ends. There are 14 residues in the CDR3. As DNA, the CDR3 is TGCGCCAGCAGCTTGGGACAGGTGAACACTGAAGCTTTCTTT. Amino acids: CASSLGQVNTEAFF.

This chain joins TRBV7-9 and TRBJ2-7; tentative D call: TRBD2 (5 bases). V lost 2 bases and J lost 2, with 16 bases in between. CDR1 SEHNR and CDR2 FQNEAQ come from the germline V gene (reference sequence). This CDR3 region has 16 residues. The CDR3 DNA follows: TGTGCCAGCAGCTTATTAACACCTACCGGGGCCTACGAGCAGTACTTC. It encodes CASSLLTPTGAYEQYF.

CDR3 region: CASSFQTSREETQYF. CDR3 in DNA: TGCGCCAGCAGCTTCCAGACTAGCAGGGAAGAGACCCAGTACTTC. The chain has TRBV5-1 and TRBJ2-5, with TRBD2 matching 7 bases. The CDR3 has 15 amino acids. CDR1 and CDR2 from the germline V gene are SGHRS and YFSETQ. The V segment lost 2 bases and the J segment 3 bases; nucleotides outside the gene matches: 7.

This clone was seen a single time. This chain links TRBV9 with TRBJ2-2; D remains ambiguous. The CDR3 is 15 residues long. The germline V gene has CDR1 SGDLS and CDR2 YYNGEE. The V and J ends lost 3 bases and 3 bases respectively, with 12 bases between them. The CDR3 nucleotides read TGTGCCAGCAGCGGAGAGGCGGAGTACACCGGGGAGCTGTTTTTT. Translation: CASSGEAEYTGELFF.

The CDR3 spells CAISESVATDTQYF. For the CDR3, the DNA is TGTGCCATCAGTGAGTCGGTAGCCACAGATACGCAGTATTTT. The chain recombines TRBV10-3 with TRBJ2-3, with D hard to call. The CDR3 is made up of 14 amino acids. V lost 0 bases and J 2 bases, leaving 6 bases between the germline ends. Germline CDR1 is ENHRY and CDR2 is SYGVKD.

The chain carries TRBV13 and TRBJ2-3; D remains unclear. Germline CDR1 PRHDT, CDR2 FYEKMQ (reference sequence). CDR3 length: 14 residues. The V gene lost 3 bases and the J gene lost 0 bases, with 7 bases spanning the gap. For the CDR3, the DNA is TGTGCCAGCAGCTTGACACTGAGCACAGATACGCAGTATTTT. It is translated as CASSLTLSTDTQYF. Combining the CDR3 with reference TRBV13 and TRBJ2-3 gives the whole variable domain AAGVIQSPRHLIKEKRETATLKCYPIPRHDTVYWYQQGPGQDPQFLISFYEKMQSDKGSIPDRFSAQQFSDYHSELNMSSLELGDSALYFCASSLTLSTDTQYFGPGTRLTVL.

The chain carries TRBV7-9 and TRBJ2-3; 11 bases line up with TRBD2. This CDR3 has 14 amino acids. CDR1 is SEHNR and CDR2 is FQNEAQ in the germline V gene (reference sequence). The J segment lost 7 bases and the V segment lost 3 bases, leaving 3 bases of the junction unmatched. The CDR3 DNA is TGTGCCAGCAGCTTCGGGACTAGCGGTAATACGCAGTATTTT. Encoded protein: CASSFGTSGNTQYF.